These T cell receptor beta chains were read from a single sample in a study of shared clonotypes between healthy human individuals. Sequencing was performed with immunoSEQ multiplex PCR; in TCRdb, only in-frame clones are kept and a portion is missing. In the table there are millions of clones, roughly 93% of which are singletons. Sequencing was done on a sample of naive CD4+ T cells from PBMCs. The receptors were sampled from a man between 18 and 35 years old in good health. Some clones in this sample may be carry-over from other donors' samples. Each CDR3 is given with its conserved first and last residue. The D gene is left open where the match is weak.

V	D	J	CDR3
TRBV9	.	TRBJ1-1	CASSVATGGRTEAFF
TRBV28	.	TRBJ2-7	CASSPVGGRDEQYF
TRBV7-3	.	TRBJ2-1	CASSVLPNSYNEQFF
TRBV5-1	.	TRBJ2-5	CASSVIPGRNQETQYF
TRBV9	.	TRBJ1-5	CASSPFDNQPQHF
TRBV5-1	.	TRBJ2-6	CASSQRSSGANVLTF
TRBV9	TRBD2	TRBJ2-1	CASSTLAGGYNEQFF
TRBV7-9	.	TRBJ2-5	CASSLLALGETQYF
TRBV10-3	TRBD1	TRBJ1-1	CAISESRGQGGTEAFF
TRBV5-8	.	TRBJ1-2	CASSLKGDTNYGYTF
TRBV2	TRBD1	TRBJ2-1	CASITGEYDNEQFF
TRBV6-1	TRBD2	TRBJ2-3	CASGVREGGTDTQYF
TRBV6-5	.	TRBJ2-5	CASSSQPLYQETQYF
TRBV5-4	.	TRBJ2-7	CASSLGRGSLPYEQYF
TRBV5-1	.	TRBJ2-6	CASSFPTGDFGGANVLTF
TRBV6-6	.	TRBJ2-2	CASNLRPRNTGELFF
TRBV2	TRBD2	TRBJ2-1	CAGGLAGGLEQFF
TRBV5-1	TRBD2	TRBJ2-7	CASSNTGGEQYF
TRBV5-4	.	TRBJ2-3	CASSLAYGTVYSSTDTQYF
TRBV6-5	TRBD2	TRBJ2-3	CASRGLAGGGDTQYF
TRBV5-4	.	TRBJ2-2	CASSRTGGWVNTGELFF
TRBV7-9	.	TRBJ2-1	CASSLVGGYGYNEQFF
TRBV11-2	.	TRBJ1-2	CASSLVTGLSGYTF
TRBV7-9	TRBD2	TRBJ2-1	CASSLGGTSALYNEQFF
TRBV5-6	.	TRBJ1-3	CASSLAAGGGNTIYF
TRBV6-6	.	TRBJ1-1	CASRSSAGGMNTEAFF
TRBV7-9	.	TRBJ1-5	CASSLSGGPQHF
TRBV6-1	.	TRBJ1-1	CASSEVSANTEAFF
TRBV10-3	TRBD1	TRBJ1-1	CAIAKTGADTEAFF
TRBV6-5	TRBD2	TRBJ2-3	CASSLAGNTDTQYF
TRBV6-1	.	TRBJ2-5	CASSVRGGRQQETQYF
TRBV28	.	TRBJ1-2	CASSLETGSYGYTF
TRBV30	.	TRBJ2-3	CAWSIKGGTDTQYF
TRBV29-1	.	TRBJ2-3	CSVEGRSTDTQYF
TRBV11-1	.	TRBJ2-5	CASSFRGRETQYF
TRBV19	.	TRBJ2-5	CASSRRGDSPETQYF
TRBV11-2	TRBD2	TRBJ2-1	CASSSRLATYNEQFF
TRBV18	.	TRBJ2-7	CASSPRQGGAYEQYF